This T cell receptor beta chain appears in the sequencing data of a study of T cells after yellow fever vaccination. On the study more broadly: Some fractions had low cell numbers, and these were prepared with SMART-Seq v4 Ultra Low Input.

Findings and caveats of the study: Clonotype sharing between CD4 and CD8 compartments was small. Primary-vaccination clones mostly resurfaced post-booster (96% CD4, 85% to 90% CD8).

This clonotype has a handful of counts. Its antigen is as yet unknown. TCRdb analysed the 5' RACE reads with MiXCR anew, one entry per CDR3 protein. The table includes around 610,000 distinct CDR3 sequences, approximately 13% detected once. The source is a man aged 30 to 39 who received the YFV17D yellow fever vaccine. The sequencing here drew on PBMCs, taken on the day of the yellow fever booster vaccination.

CDR3 bases: TGTGCCAGCACCCCCCCCGGAGCTGGCACAGATACGCAGTATTTT. Translating it yields CASTPPGAGTDTQYF. The rearrangement links TRBV28 to TRBJ2-3, with no clear D. The CDR3 sequence is 15 residues long. Trimming left V 7 bases short and J 1 base short, with 15 bases between. From germline, CDR1 is MDHEN and CDR2 SYDVKM.